This T cell receptor (beta chain) is drawn from a study of siplizumab effects on memory and regulatory T cells. General observations from the study: The mean Treg-derived percentage of mappable alloreactive CD4+ clones was approximately 70% with siplizumab compared with roughly 26% in controls. The naive T cell population seemed more diverse than memory cells and seemed a major contributor to the alloresponse. No more than a minor fraction of alloreactive clones could be traced back to unstimulated subsets.

This clone was seen a handful of times. The antigen is not known. For every sample, about 10^5 TCR templates were assayed. Sequencing was performed with immunoSEQ multiplex PCR; in TCRdb, only in-frame clones are kept and a portion is missing. The sample shows 90,000 to 110,000 clones, just over 90% of them seen only once. The CDR3 consists of 13 residues. Deletions cut 5 bases from V and 7 bases from J, with 9 bases between. Germline CDR1 and CDR2: SGHNT and YENEEA. This receptor was taken from a human donor in good health. This chain joins TRBV11-3 and TRBJ1-6; D is unclear. The sequencing input was Tregs sorted from blood. Here the CDR3 DNA reads TGTGCCAGCAGCCCCGGCCCAAATTCACCCCTCCACTTT. As protein: CASSPGPNSPLHF.